This T cell receptor beta chain is drawn from a study of cytomegalovirus exposure and HLA in healthy donors. Regarding the study as a whole: Serostatus for CMV was the only available immune exposure information. With later analysis, a missense DCLRE1C variant became linked to TCR beta V- and J-gene trimming. The authors enumerated over 150 TCR beta chains as linked to cytomegalovirus.

Both 60 Vbeta primers and 13 Jbeta primers went into the PCR. The protocol was immunoSEQ multiplex PCR, while the TCRdb copy is restricted to in-frame clones and leaves out a portion. Here the sample spans roughly 200,000 clones, around 88% being singletons. This CDR3 is built from 15 residues. Trimming took off 7 bases at V and 5 bases at J, with 21 bases between the two ends. Germline V gene data show CDR1 as SNHLY and CDR2 as FYNNEI. Turning to this clone: Its antigen remains unidentified.

There were likely unrecorded immune exposures, though donors were nominally healthy when sampled. This TCR was sampled from a young woman in good health and CMV-seronegative. This chain joins TRBV2 and TRBJ2-7; D is possibly TRBD1 (5 bases). The sequenced sample was PBMCs. CDR3 region: CASKRKRAGWDEQYF. The CDR3 DNA sequence: TGTGCCAGCAAGAGAAAACGGGCAGGGTGGGACGAGCAGTACTTC.